This T cell receptor beta chain was retrieved from a study of blood T cells in healthy people across ages. Whole-study results and caveats: A roughly linear age-dependent decrease characterized TCR beta diversity per million T cells.

This clonotype was counted a few times. Its specificity is unknown. Using a J-beta primer mix together with a sample-barcoded 5' primer, a second PCR was run for about 7 to 12 cycles. All cDNA molecules were each tagged by a template-switch adaptor with 12 random nucleotides. MiXCR, run by TCRdb on the 5' RACE reads, gives a single entry per CDR3 protein. The table shows more than 750,000 distinct CDR3 sequences, with around 29% occurring only once. These same records also appear under a second study, on T cells of mothers and their children. That source notes: Over 8 million TCR beta CDR3 reads were obtained from each mother, and roughly 2.9 million from each child. Inherited differences only slightly affect thymic shaping of TCR recombination output.

This receptor was obtained from a woman in her thirties or forties in good health. Sequencing was done on a sample of blood.

CDR3 sequence: CSAHGQGEPQHF. In DNA form, the CDR3 reads TGCAGTGCTCACGGACAGGGGGAGCCCCAGCATTTT. The gene calls are TRBV20-1 and TRBJ1-5; 10 bases are shared with TRBD1. In germline, CDR1 is DFQATT, CDR2 SNEGSKA (reference sequence). This CDR3 comprises 12 residues. The trim removed 5 bases at V and 8 bases at J, leaving 3 bases unmatched.